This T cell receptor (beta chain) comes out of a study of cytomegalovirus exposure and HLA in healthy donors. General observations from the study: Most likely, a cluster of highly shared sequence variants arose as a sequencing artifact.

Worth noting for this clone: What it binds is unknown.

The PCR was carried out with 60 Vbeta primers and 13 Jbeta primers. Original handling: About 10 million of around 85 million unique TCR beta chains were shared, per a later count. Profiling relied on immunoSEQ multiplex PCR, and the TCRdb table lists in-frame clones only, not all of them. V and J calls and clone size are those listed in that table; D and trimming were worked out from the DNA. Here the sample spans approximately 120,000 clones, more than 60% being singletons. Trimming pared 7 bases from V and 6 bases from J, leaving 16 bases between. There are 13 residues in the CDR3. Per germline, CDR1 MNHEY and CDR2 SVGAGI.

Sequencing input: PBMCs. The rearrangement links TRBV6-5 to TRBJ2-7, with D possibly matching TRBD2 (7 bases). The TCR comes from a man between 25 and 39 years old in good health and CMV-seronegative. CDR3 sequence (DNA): TGTGCCAGCACGGGGGGCCTCCCTTCCGAGCAGTACTTC. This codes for CASTGGLPSEQYF.